Each of the 20 T cell receptor beta chains below was sequenced from the same sample in a study of OX40 agonist ivuxolimab in advanced cancers. Assay: immunoSEQ multiplex PCR; the TCRdb copy retains only in-frame clones and omits some. This sample has some 70,000 clones; approximately 90% occur once, and the top ten carry 2% to 2.5%. This specimen consisted of CD4+ or CD8+ T cells sorted from blood, obtained in a trial of the OX40 agonist ivuxolimab. The receptors originated from an adult with an advanced solid tumor such as melanoma, head and neck, liver or kidney cancer.

The chain couples TRBV11-2 to TRBJ1-2, with 8 bases matching TRBD1. The CDR3 length is 14 residues. Germline CDR1 SGHAT, CDR2 FQNNGV. Trimming removed 2 bases from V and 7 bases from J; junction bases left unmatched: 6. CDR3 in DNA: TGTGCCAGCAGCTTAACGGCAGGGACAGGTGGCTACACCTTC. Encoded protein: CASSLTAGTGGYTF.

V usage is TRBV19 and J usage is TRBJ1-2, with D possibly being TRBD1 (6 bases). Germline V gene lookup returns CDR1 LNHDA and CDR2 SQIVND (reference sequence). The CDR3 covers 14 residues. The germline V and J ends were trimmed by 5 bases and 8 bases, with 18 bases remaining between them. The CDR3 spells CASSVDRTPGGYTF. CDR3 DNA sequence: TGTGCCAGTAGTGTTGACAGGACCCCCGGGGGCTACACCTTC.

V is TRBV11-2 and J is TRBJ2-7; 8 bases fit TRBD1. The J segment lost 6 bases and the V segment lost 4 bases, leaving 8 bases of the junction unmatched. Germline loops: CDR1 SGHAT, CDR2 FQNNGV. CDR3 length: 14 amino acids. The CDR3 nucleotides are TGTGCCAGCAGCTACAGACAGGGGAGTCTCGAGCAGTACTTC. Protein sequence: CASSYRQGSLEQYF.

This chain uses TRBV5-4 with TRBJ1-1, with no clear D. Germline-derived CDR1 and CDR2 are SGHNT and YYREEE (reference sequence). Trimming took 2 bases from V and 1 from J, leaving 12 bases between them. The CDR3 is made up of 15 amino acids. CDR3 bases: TGTGCCAGCAGCTTTCCTCGCAGGCAGAACACTGAAGCTTTCTTT. Its translation: CASSFPRRQNTEAFF.

The chain couples TRBV28 to TRBJ2-7; D is unresolved. The CDR3 runs 9 residues. Trimming shortened V by 9 bases and J by 4 bases, and 4 bases separated the two germline ends. Germline V lookup: CDR1 MDHEN, CDR2 SYDVKM. CDR3 coding DNA: TGTGCCAGTTCTTACGAGCAGTACTTC. Its protein is CASSYEQYF.

The chain joins TRBV5-1 to TRBJ2-3; 7 nucleotides align to TRBD2. The J segment lost 2 bases and the V segment lost 5 bases, leaving 5 bases of the junction unmatched. CDR1 is SGHRS, CDR2 YFSETQ, per germline. The CDR3 length is 14 residues. CDR3: CASRLTSYTDTQYF. CDR3 sequence (DNA): TGCGCCAGCAGGTTGACTAGCTACACAGATACGCAGTATTTT. The full variable domain, its missing parts supplied by reference TRBV5-1 and TRBJ2-3, is KAGVTQTPRYLIKTRGQQVTLSCSPISGHRSVSWYQQTPGQGLQFLFEYFSETQRNKGNFPGRFSGRQFSNSRSEMNVSTLELGDSALYLCASRLTSYTDTQYFGPGTRLTVL.

This clone was recorded only once. The genes are TRBV15 and TRBJ2-7, with D maybe TRBD1 (5 bases). CDR1 LNHNV and CDR2 YYDKDF come from the germline V gene (reference sequence). The CDR3 covers 14 residues. Trimming shortened V by 4 bases and J by 2 bases, and 12 bases separated the two germline ends. The CDR3 here is CATSIDSLTYEQYF. In nucleotides, the CDR3 is TGTGCCACCAGCATCGACAGTCTAACCTACGAGCAGTACTTC.

This clone was seen once. The J gene is TRBJ1-2, the V gene TRBV19; D is perhaps TRBD1 (5 bases). This CDR3 has 15 amino acids. The germline V gene encodes CDR1 LNHDA and CDR2 SQIVND (reference sequence). Trimming shortened V by 6 bases and J by 9 bases, and 23 bases separated the two germline ends. DNA for the CDR3: TGTGCCAGTAGCGCTCTTACCGGGGCCCGGGGAAGCTACACCTTC. This translates into CASSALTGARGSYTF.

The genes are TRBV6-6 and TRBJ1-3; D is unresolved. Germline V gene data show CDR1 as MNHNY and CDR2 as SVGAGI (reference sequence). The CDR3 has 12 amino acids. The V end lost 5 bases, the J end lost 4 bases, and 6 bases lay between the germline ends. The DNA for the CDR3 is TGTGCCAGCAGTCCACAGGGAAACACCATATATTTT. Amino acids: CASSPQGNTIYF.

The chain is built from TRBV28 and TRBJ1-6; 9 positions agree with TRBD1. Trimming at V came to 4 bases and at J to 7 bases, leaving 2 bases not matched to a gene. Germline-derived CDR1 and CDR2 are MDHEN and SYDVKM. The CDR3 sequence is 14 residues long. CDR3 amino acids: CASSSGQGNSPLHF. The CDR3 coding sequence is TGTGCCAGCAGTTCGGGACAGGGAAATTCACCCCTCCACTTT.

The chain links TRBV7-2 to TRBJ2-5, with D possibly matching TRBD2 (6 bases). V lost 5 bases and J 2 bases, leaving 15 bases between the germline ends. The germline V gene encodes CDR1 SGHTA and CDR2 FQGNSA. This CDR3 region has 15 residues. This CDR3 is CASSPSLGLQETQYF. DNA of the CDR3: TGTGCCAGCAGCCCCTCCCTGGGACTTCAAGAGACCCAGTACTTC. The full variable domain, completed using reference TRBV7-2 and TRBJ2-5, is GAGVSQSPSNKVTEKGKDVELRCDPISGHTALYWYRQSLGQGLEFLIYFQGNSAPDKSGLPSDRFSAERTGGSVSTLTIQRTQQEDSAVYLCASSPSLGLQETQYFGPGTRLLVL.

V usage is TRBV5-1 and J usage is TRBJ2-1; D unclear. V was clipped by 3 bases and J by 7 bases, with 8 bases between them. CDR1 SGHRS and CDR2 YFSETQ come from the germline V gene. This CDR3 has 12 residues. CDR3 region: CASSSALNEQFF. In DNA form, the CDR3 reads TGCGCCAGCAGCTCCGCCTTGAATGAGCAGTTCTTC.

The J gene is TRBJ2-3, the V gene TRBV7-9; maybe TRBD2 (6 bases). The CDR3 runs 15 residues. V lost 6 bases, J lost 3 bases, and 16 bases lay in between. The germline V gene encodes CDR1 SEHNR and CDR2 FQNEAQ (reference sequence). The CDR3 region is CASSPGNGGTDTQYF. The CDR3 DNA is TGTGCCAGCAGTCCCGGGAACGGGGGAACAGATACGCAGTATTTT.

Of note for this clone: The same CDR3 is also encoded by other DNA sequences in this sample. The chain carries TRBV9 and TRBJ2-5; no firm D call. Trimming stripped 0 bases from V and 0 bases from J, with 6 bases between. The CDR3 is made up of 14 amino acids. Germline lookup yields CDR1 SGDLS and CDR2 YYNGEE. CDR3 loop: CASSVAGYQETQYF. As DNA, the CDR3 is TGTGCCAGCAGCGTAGCAGGCTACCAAGAGACCCAGTACTTC.

The chain's CDR3 is CASSLAWDYSYNEQFF. The CDR3 DNA reads as TGTGCCAGCAGCTTAGCATGGGACTACTCCTACAATGAGCAGTTCTTC. The V call is TRBV7-9, the J call TRBJ2-1; 7 bases are shared with TRBD2. Trimming took 0 bases from V and 0 from J; bases not matched to a gene: 2. The CDR3 sequence is 16 residues long. Germline V gene data show CDR1 as SEHNR and CDR2 as FQNEAQ (reference sequence).

CDR3 residues: CASSARIRADGYEQYF. The CDR3 nucleotides read TGTGCCAGCAGCGCCCGCATCCGGGCCGACGGCTACGAGCAGTACTTC. The J gene is TRBJ2-7, the V gene TRBV11-3; D call uncertain. The germline gives CDR1 SGHNT, CDR2 YENEEA. CDR3 length: 16 amino acids. V was clipped by 5 bases and J by 3 bases, with 20 bases between them.

The table lists this clone with a few counts. This chain connects TRBV5-5 to TRBJ2-3, with D possibly being TRBD1 (6 bases). There are 14 residues in the CDR3. Between the trimmed V and J ends, which lost 0 bases and 4 bases, there was a span of 9 bases. CDR1 and CDR2 from the germline V gene are SGHKS and YYEKEE (reference sequence). The DNA for the CDR3 is TGTGCCAGCAGCTTGGCCCCAGGGGCAGATACGCAGTATTTT. It translates to CASSLAPGADTQYF.

CDR3 DNA sequence: TGTGCCAGCAGTTTAGGGACAGCGAGGGGGGATACGCAGTATTTT. This translates into CASSLGTARGDTQYF. This chain connects TRBV27 to TRBJ2-3, with 7 bases that match TRBD1. After removal of 2 bases from V and 6 bases from J, the junction contained 8 bases not matched to a gene. In germline, CDR1 is MNHEY, CDR2 SMNVEV (reference sequence). The CDR3 loop spans 15 amino acids.

The rearrangement uses TRBV4-1 and TRBJ2-4, with unresolved D. Deletions cut 0 bases from V and 6 bases from J, with 15 bases between. The CDR3 runs 16 residues. Germline values: CDR1 MGHRA, CDR2 YSYEKL. CDR3 region: CASSQDQFGYGNIQYF. The CDR3 region has the DNA TGCGCCAGCAGCCAAGATCAATTCGGGTATGGAAACATTCAGTACTTC.

The chain combines TRBV30 with TRBJ2-5; the D call may be TRBD1 or TRBD2 (5 bases each). Looked up from germline, CDR1 is GTSNPN and CDR2 is SVGIG (reference sequence). The CDR3 has 14 residues. Trimming stripped 2 bases from V and 1 base from J, with 11 bases between. In DNA form, the CDR3 reads TGTGCCTGGAGTTCTCACGGGGCCCAAGAGACCCAGTACTTC. Protein: CAWSSHGAQETQYF. The entire variable domain, with the rest obtained from reference TRBV30 and TRBJ2-5, is as follows: SQTIHQWPATLVQPVGSPLSLECTVEGTSNPNLYWYRQAAGRGLQLLFYSVGIGQISSEVPQNLSASRPQDRQFILSSKKLLLSDSGFYLCAWSSHGAQETQYFGPGTRLLVL.